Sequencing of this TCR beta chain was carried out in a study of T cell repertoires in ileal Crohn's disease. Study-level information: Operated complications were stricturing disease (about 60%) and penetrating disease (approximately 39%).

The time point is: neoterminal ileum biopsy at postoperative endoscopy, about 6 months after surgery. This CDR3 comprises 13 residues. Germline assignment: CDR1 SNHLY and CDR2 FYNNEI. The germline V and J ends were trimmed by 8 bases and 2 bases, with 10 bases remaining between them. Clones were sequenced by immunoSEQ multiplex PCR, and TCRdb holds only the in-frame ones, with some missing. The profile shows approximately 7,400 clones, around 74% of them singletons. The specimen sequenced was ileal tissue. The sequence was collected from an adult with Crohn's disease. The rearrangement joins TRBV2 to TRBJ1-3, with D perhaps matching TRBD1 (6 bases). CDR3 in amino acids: CASSGVTGNTIYF. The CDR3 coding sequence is TGTGCCAGCTCAGGGGTTACTGGAAACACCATATATTTT. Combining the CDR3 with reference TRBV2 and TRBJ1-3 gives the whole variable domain EPEVTQTPSHQVTQMGQEVILRCVPISNHLYFYWYRQILGQKVEFLVSFYNNEISEKSEIFDDQFSVERPDGSNFTLKIRSTKLEDSAMYFCASSGVTGNTIYFGEGSWLTVV.